This T cell receptor beta chain was observed in a study of OX40 agonist ivuxolimab in advanced cancers. The germline V gene has CDR1 SGHTA and CDR2 FQGNSA. This CDR3 has 18 amino acids. V trimming: 1 base; J trimming: 0 bases; junction bases outside the gene matches: 10. Generated by immunoSEQ multiplex PCR, the TCRdb table keeps only in-frame clones and is missing some. This sample carries 100,000 or so clones, under 95% of them seen once, and the ten largest clones take about 0.81%. V gene TRBV7-2 combines with J gene TRBJ2-3; 7 nucleotides line up with TRBD2. This receptor was obtained from an adult with an advanced solid tumor such as melanoma, head and neck, liver or kidney cancer. Sample: CD4+ or CD8+ T cells sorted from blood, taken in a trial of the OX40 agonist ivuxolimab. CDR3 DNA: TGTGCCAGCAGCTTAGTGGGCGTAGCGGGTCTTAGCACAGATACGCAGTATTTT. Amino acid sequence: CASSLVGVAGLSTDTQYF.